The source of this T cell receptor beta chain is a study of OX40 agonist ivuxolimab in advanced cancers. Background for the entire study: Ivuxolimab was an agonistic, fully human IgG2 monoclonal antibody directed against OX40 (CD134), a costimulatory receptor. Intravenous ivuxolimab was administered to patients every 2 weeks at six dose levels: 0.01, 0.1, 0.3, 1.5, 3 and 10 mg/kg. Of the 52 patients in dose escalation, some 19 had hepatocellular carcinoma, about 15 had melanoma, 9 had renal cell carcinoma and 9 had head and neck cancer. The dose-escalation cohort was 82.7% male with a mean age of approximately 59 years, ranging from roughly 23 to 85. Prior anti-PD-1, anti-PD-L1 or anti-CTLA-4 therapy was permitted, and 40% of dose-escalation patients had received checkpoint inhibitors. Three dose-escalation patients achieved partial responses, one with hepatocellular carcinoma and two with cutaneous melanoma. Peripheral TCRbeta sequencing was intended to test whether TCR sequence diversity was altered and clonal T-cell expansion was caused by ivuxolimab. The paper describes the monotherapy dose-escalation part (N ≈ 50 patients) of the phase I trial of ivuxolimab.

The trial excluded patients who had a history of autoimmune disease or who were on systemic immunosuppression. Peripheral blood for TCR sequencing was drawn from every dose cohort at baseline, at cycle 4 day 1 and at cycle 7 day 1. Samples were obtained from an open-label, multicenter, first-in-human phase I dose-escalation trial of ivuxolimab. Adults with locally advanced or metastatic head and neck squamous cell, hepatocellular, melanoma or renal cell carcinoma were enrolled in the trial. Before TCR sequencing, CD4+ T cells and CD8+ T cells from peripheral blood were sorted into separate populations. This clone showed up just a few times. Its recognized antigen is unknown. There are no base qualities to consult, and no much larger clone falls within one base. The paper's findings and limits, for the study overall: Which antigens the clonally expanded peripheral T cells were specific for was not determined. In the 0.1-3.0 mg/kg groups, partial responders were among the patients with the lowest normalized peripheral clonal expansion, particularly in CD8+ T cells. Low levels of normalized T-cell clonal expansion were also seen in some patients who did not respond. At doses of 0.1 to 3.0 mg/kg, clonal expansion of both CD4+ and CD8+ blood T cells was observed from baseline to week 6. After ivuxolimab, expanded clones were on average more numerous among CD8+ T cells than among CD4+ T cells.

Genomic DNA was isolated from the sorted cells so that the TCRbeta CDR3 region could be sequenced. The immunoSEQ Assay was used for sequencing of TCRbeta CDR3 regions. The immuneACCESS repertoire file appears here via TCRdb, limited to in-frame rearrangements. These files lack a portion of the clones; in checked studies, under half of the deficit traces to unresolved V genes, and the cause of the others is not known. The sample table holds 70,000 or so clones, of which over 70% were seen once. Approximately 1.2% of the sample goes to the ten largest clones. The CDR3, from cysteine to phenylalanine, totals 15 residues. The only DNA kept is the CDR3, 45 bases in frame from the first base.

The sample consisted of CD4+ or CD8+ T cells sorted from blood, taken in a trial of the OX40 agonist ivuxolimab. The sequence derives from an adult with an advanced solid tumor such as melanoma, head and neck, liver or kidney cancer. Recombination connected TRBV21-1 to TRBJ2-3; the D segment call TRBD2 is taken from the table without a DNA check. TRBV21-1 is classified as a pseudogene. The nucleotide sequence is given as TGTGCCAGCACCCTCGGGGGGAGAAGGGCAGATACGCAGTATTTT. It specifies CASTLGGRRADTQYF.